In this sample, the clone carrying this TCR beta chain turned up a few times. Its antigen is not known. These data come from a study of PD-1 blockade in mismatch repair-deficient tumors. Study-level results: Tumor-resident clones, often absent from pretreatment blood, expanded after pembrolizumab and then contracted.

The CDR3 has 16 amino acids. The trim removed 0 bases at V and 2 bases at J, leaving 6 bases unmatched. Germline assignment: CDR1 GTSNPN and CDR2 SVGIG (reference sequence). Mismatch repair deficiency was confirmed in all patients, by PCR or immunohistochemistry. A few pembrolizumab responders had their TCRs sequenced. Using immunoSEQ multiplex PCR, the repertoire was profiled, and TCRdb retains in-frame clones only, with some absent. The data show approximately 38,000 clones, roughly 83% seen once. The sequenced sample was peripheral blood, obtained 4 weeks after starting pembrolizumab. The chain is built from TRBV30 and TRBJ2-1; 8 positions agree with TRBD1. The TCR originated in an adult with mismatch repair-deficient cancer. The CDR3 coding sequence is TGTGCCTGGAGTGTACGCGGGACAGGAGCCTACAATGAGCAGTTCTTC. It encodes CAWSVRGTGAYNEQFF.